These T cell receptor beta chains were read from a single sample in a study of blood T cell repertoires in COVID-19. Assay: immunoSEQ multiplex PCR; the TCRdb copy retains only in-frame clones and omits some. The repertoire has about 60,000 clones, about four fifths of them found once; the top ten carry roughly 25%. Material: peripheral blood. Receptor source: a human donor in a cohort sampled during active COVID-19. Both conserved end residues are part of each CDR3. Fields, in order: CDR3 length, J gene, V gene, CDR3 protein.

>14|TRBJ1-2|TRBV5-4
CASSTGTGTYGYTF
>15|TRBJ1-6|TRBV5-1
CASGRDAGGDSPLHF
>15|TRBJ1-1|TRBV3-1/TRBV3-2
CASRLGTGGDTEAFF
>12|TRBJ1-2|TRBV25-1
CASSIGDYGYTF
>15|TRBJ1-1|TRBV5-5
CASSSWTGRDTEAFF
>15|TRBJ2-7|TRBV28
CASRGLWGVGYEQYF
>14|TRBJ1-4|TRBV27
CASSFIGGDEKLFF
>16|TRBJ2-7|TRBV5-1
CASSGSGTSGSYEQYF
>12|TRBJ1-2|TRBV28
CAGQRRDYGYTF
>17|TRBJ2-1|TRBV24-1
CATSDSTSGGSYNEQFF
>15|TRBJ2-1|TRBV18
CASSLAGLADNEQFF